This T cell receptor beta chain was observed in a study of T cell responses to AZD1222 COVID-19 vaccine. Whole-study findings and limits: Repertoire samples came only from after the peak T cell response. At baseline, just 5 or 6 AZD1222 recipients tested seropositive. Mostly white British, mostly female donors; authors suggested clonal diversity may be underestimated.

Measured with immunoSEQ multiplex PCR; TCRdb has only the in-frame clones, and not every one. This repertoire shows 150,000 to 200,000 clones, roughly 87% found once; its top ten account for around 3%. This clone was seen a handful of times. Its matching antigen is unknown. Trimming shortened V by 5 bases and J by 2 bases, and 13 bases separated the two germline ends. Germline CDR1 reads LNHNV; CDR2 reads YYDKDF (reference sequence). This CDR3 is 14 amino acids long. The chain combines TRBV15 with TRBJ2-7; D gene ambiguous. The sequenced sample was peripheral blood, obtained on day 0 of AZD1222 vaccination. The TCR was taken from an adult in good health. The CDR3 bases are TGTGCCACCAGCCCCCGGAGAGGAGCCTACGAGCAGTACTTC. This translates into CATSPRRGAYEQYF. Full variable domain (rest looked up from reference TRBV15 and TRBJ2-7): DAMVIQNPRYQVTQFGKPVTLSCSQTLNHNVMYWYQQKSSQAPKLLFHYYDKDFNNEADTPDNFQSRRPNTSFCFLDIRSPGLGDTAMYLCATSPRRGAYEQYFGPGTRLTVT.